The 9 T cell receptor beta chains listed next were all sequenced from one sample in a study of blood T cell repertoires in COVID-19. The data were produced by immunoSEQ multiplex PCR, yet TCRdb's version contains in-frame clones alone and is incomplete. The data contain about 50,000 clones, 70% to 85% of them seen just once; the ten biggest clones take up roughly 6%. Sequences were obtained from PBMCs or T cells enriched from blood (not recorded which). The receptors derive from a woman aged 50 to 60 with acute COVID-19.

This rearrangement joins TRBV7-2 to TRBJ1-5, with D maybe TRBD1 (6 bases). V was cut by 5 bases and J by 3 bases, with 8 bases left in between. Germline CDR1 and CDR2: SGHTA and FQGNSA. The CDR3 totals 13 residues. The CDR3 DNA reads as TGTGCCAGCAGCGGGGGCCACAATCAGCCCCAGCATTTT. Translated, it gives CASSGGHNQPQHF.

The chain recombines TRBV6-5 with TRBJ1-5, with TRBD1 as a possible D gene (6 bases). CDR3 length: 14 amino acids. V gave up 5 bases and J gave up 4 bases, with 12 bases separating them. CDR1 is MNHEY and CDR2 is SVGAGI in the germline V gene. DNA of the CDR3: TGTGCCAGCAGTCCGACAGGCCTTAATCAGCCCCAGCATTTT. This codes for CASSPTGLNQPQHF.

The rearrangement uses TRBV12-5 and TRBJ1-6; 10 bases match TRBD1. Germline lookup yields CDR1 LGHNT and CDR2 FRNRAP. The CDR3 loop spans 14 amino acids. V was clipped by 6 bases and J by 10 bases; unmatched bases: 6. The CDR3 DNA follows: TGTGCTAGTGGGGCGGACAGGGGGGTGTCACCCCTCCACTTT. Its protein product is CASGADRGVSPLHF.

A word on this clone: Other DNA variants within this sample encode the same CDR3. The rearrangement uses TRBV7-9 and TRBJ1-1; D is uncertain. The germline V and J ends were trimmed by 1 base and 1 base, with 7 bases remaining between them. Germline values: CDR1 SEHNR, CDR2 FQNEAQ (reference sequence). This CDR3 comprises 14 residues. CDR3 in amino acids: CASSLDQANTEAFF. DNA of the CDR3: TGTGCCAGCAGCTTAGATCAGGCGAACACTGAAGCTTTCTTT.

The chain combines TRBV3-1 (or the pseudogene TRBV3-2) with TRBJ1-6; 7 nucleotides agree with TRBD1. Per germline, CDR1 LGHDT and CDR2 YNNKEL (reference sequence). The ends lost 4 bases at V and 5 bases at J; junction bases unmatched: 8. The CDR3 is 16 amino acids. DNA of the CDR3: TGTGCCAGCAGCCCCCCCGGGACAGTAAATAATTCACCCCTCCACTTT. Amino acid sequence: CASSPPGTVNNSPLHF.

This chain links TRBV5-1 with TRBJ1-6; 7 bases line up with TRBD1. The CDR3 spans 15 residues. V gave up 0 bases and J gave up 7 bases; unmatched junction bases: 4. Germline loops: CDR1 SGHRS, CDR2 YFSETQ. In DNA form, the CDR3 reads TGCGCCAGCAGCTTGGAGGGACAGCTAAATTCACCCCTCCACTTT. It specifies CASSLEGQLNSPLHF.

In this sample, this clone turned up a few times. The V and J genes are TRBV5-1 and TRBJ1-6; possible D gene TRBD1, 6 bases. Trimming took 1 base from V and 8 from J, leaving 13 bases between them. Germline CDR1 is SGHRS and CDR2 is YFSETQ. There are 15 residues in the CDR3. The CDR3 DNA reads TGCGCCAGCAGCTTGACAGGGAATCGCGATTCACCCCTCCACTTT. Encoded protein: CASSLTGNRDSPLHF. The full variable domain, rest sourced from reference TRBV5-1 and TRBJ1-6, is KAGVTQTPRYLIKTRGQQVTLSCSPISGHRSVSWYQQTPGQGLQFLFEYFSETQRNKGNFPGRFSGRQFSNSRSEMNVSTLELGDSALYLCASSLTGNRDSPLHFGNGTRLTVT.

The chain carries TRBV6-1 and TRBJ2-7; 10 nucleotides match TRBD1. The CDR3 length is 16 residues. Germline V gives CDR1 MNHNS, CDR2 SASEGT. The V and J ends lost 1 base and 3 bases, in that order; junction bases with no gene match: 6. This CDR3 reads CASSEEGGQGNYEQYF. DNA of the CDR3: TGTGCCAGCAGTGAAGAGGGGGGACAGGGGAACTACGAGCAGTACTTC.

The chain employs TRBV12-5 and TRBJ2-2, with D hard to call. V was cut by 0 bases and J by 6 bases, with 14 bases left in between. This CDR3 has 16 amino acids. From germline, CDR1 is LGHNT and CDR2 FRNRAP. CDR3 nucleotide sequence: TGTGCTAGTGGTTTGGTACCCGCAGGCCTTGCCGGGGAGCTGTTTTTT. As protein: CASGLVPAGLAGELFF.